This T cell receptor (beta chain) was sequenced for a study of CD8 T cells in ankylosing spondylitis. The study's findings and limits: Significant enrichment of disease-linked clones was reportedly seen in matched ankylosing spondylitis synovial fluid.

This clonotype occurred many times. Its antigen is unidentified. Using its own MiXCR run on the 5' RACE reads, TCRdb lists one record per CDR3 protein. The sample contains about 42,000 distinct CDR3 sequences, approximately 3.6% of which appear only once. Trimming took 0 bases from V and 4 from J, leaving 8 bases between them. Germline V CDR1 and CDR2: MGHDK, SYGVNS. CDR3 length: 14 amino acids. Sequencing was carried out using blood, either unsorted or a sorted T cell fraction (not recorded which). The J gene is TRBJ2-3, the V gene TRBV25-1; D is ambiguous. The clonotype was recovered from a female donor with ankylosing spondylitis or in good health (not recorded which). The CDR3 loop is CASSEYQGPDTQYF. The CDR3 region has the DNA TGTGCCAGCAGTGAATATCAAGGGCCAGATACGCAGTATTTT.